This T cell receptor (beta chain) originates from a study of cytomegalovirus exposure and HLA in healthy donors. Findings of the study overall: Researchers reported in a later analysis that common viral pathogens appeared linked to several top clusters. An Asian-associated ancestry cluster reportedly showed fewer N-insertions than the approximately 600-donor mean in a later analysis. Presence/absence analyses treated sequencing depth as roughly uniform across donors. A missense variant in DCLRE1C was later tied to TCR beta V- and J-gene trimming.

With respect to this clone: Its antigen remains unidentified.

This CDR3 region has 13 residues. Germline-derived CDR1 and CDR2 are MNHNY and SVGAGI (reference sequence). After removal of 5 bases from V and 6 bases from J, the junction contained 6 bases not matched to a gene. Researchers ran the PCR with 60 Vbeta and 13 Jbeta primers. Sequenced by immunoSEQ multiplex PCR; TCRdb stores in-frame clones only, minus some. The sample carries about 97,000 clones, approximately 85% recorded once. The sequence came from a man aged 35 to 55 in good health and CMV-seropositive. This chain joins TRBV6-6 and TRBJ1-2; 7 bases line up with TRBD1. Sequencing was carried out using PBMCs. CDR3 region: CASSHGQANGYTF. CDR3 bases: TGTGCCAGCAGTCACGGACAGGCGAATGGCTACACCTTC.